These T cell receptor beta chains were read from a single sample in a study of CD8+ T cells in alopecia areata. Repertoires were generated with immunoSEQ multiplex PCR, while TCRdb's copy carries only in-frame clones and drops some. Of under 300,000 clones listed, about 60% are singletons. Sequenced here: CD4+ T cells sorted from blood, sampled between weeks 51 and 52, from a patient treated with tofacitinib. The origin of the receptors is a human donor with alopecia areata. Both conserved end residues are part of each CDR3. Fields, in order: J gene, D gene, CDR3 length, clone size, V gene, CDR3 DNA, CDR3 protein. D genes are given only for firm matches. Clone sizes are given selectively: once, few, many, or a class where the clone is expanded.

j_call: TRBJ1-2; d_call: TRBD1; cdr3_length: 15; clone_size: -; v_call: TRBV9; cdr3_nt: TGTGCCAGCAGCAGTGGACAGGGGGGACACTATGGCTACACCTTC; cdr3_aa: CASSSGQGGHYGYTF
j_call: TRBJ1-5; d_call: -; cdr3_length: 13; clone_size: few; v_call: TRBV12-5; cdr3_nt: TGTGCCCCGGTACGGGGGCGCAATCAGCCCCAGCATTTT; cdr3_aa: CAPVRGRNQPQHF
j_call: TRBJ2-6; d_call: -; cdr3_length: 13; clone_size: -; v_call: TRBV29-1; cdr3_nt: TGCAGCGTTGGGACCTCTGGGGCCAACGTCCTGACTTTC; cdr3_aa: CSVGTSGANVLTF
j_call: TRBJ1-2; d_call: -; cdr3_length: 14; clone_size: -; v_call: TRBV29-1; cdr3_nt: TGCAGCGTTGAAGTACAGGGACTCAACTATGGCTACACCTTC; cdr3_aa: CSVEVQGLNYGYTF
j_call: TRBJ2-3; d_call: -; cdr3_length: 14; clone_size: -; v_call: TRBV30; cdr3_nt: TGTGCCTGGACAGGGGTGCCCGGCACAGATACGCAGTATTTT; cdr3_aa: CAWTGVPGTDTQYF
j_call: TRBJ1-4; d_call: -; cdr3_length: 12; clone_size: -; v_call: TRBV29-1; cdr3_nt: TGCAGCGTGTCAGGGGAGGATGAAAAACTGTTTTTT; cdr3_aa: CSVSGEDEKLFF
j_call: TRBJ1-5; d_call: TRBD1; cdr3_length: 18; clone_size: -; v_call: TRBV30; cdr3_nt: TGTGCCTGGAGCCAGGACAGGTCTTCGGTTAGGAGCAATCAGCCCCAGCATTTT; cdr3_aa: CAWSQDRSSVRSNQPQHF
j_call: TRBJ2-6; d_call: -; cdr3_length: 14; clone_size: few; v_call: TRBV14; cdr3_nt: TGTGCCAGCAGCGCAAGGTTTGGGGCCAACGTCCTGACTTTC; cdr3_aa: CASSARFGANVLTF
j_call: TRBJ2-5; d_call: TRBD2; cdr3_length: 12; clone_size: -; v_call: TRBV15; cdr3_nt: TGTGCCACCAGCAGGGGACTATTAACCCAGTACTTC; cdr3_aa: CATSRGLLTQYF
j_call: TRBJ1-4; d_call: -; cdr3_length: 13; clone_size: -; v_call: TRBV7-9; cdr3_nt: TGTGCCAGCAGTTTACAGGTTAATGAAAAACTGTTTTTT; cdr3_aa: CASSLQVNEKLFF
j_call: TRBJ2-5; d_call: -; cdr3_length: 14; clone_size: -; v_call: TRBV5-1; cdr3_nt: TGCGCCAGCAGCTCCCGGACAGCCTCAGAGACCCAGTACTTC; cdr3_aa: CASSSRTASETQYF
j_call: TRBJ2-1; d_call: -; cdr3_length: 11; clone_size: -; v_call: TRBV5-1; cdr3_nt: TGCGCCAGCAGCTTGTCTACTGAGCAGTTCTTC; cdr3_aa: CASSLSTEQFF
j_call: TRBJ2-7; d_call: TRBD1; cdr3_length: 12; clone_size: -; v_call: TRBV29-1; cdr3_nt: TGCAGCGGAGGGACAGAGATCTACGAGCAGTACTTC; cdr3_aa: CSGGTEIYEQYF
j_call: TRBJ2-2; d_call: -; cdr3_length: 13; clone_size: -; v_call: TRBV14; cdr3_nt: TGTGCCAGCAGCCAAGATTTGGGCGGGGAGCTGTTTTTT; cdr3_aa: CASSQDLGGELFF
j_call: TRBJ1-1; d_call: -; cdr3_length: 14; clone_size: once; v_call: TRBV7-9; cdr3_nt: TGTGCCAGCAGCTTGACCCGGACGGAAGTAGAAGCTTTCTTT; cdr3_aa: CASSLTRTEVEAFF
j_call: TRBJ2-4; d_call: -; cdr3_length: 14; clone_size: -; v_call: TRBV18; cdr3_nt: TGTGCCAGCTCACCAGGGCTCAACAAAAACATTCAGTACTTC; cdr3_aa: CASSPGLNKNIQYF
j_call: TRBJ2-3; d_call: -; cdr3_length: 12; clone_size: few; v_call: TRBV6-5; cdr3_nt: TGTGCCAGCAGTTACTCTGGGGATACGCAGTATTTT; cdr3_aa: CASSYSGDTQYF
j_call: TRBJ2-5; d_call: -; cdr3_length: 13; clone_size: -; v_call: TRBV5-6; cdr3_nt: TGTGCCAGCAGCTTGCTCGGGGGAACGACCCAGTACTTC; cdr3_aa: CASSLLGGTTQYF
j_call: TRBJ1-1; d_call: -; cdr3_length: 14; clone_size: -; v_call: TRBV30; cdr3_nt: TGTGCCTGGAGTGTATTCCAGAATACCCCTGAAGCTTTCTTT; cdr3_aa: CAWSVFQNTPEAFF
j_call: TRBJ2-1; d_call: -; cdr3_length: 17; clone_size: -; v_call: TRBV29-1; cdr3_nt: TGCAGCGCTATGGGTGTCGTCAGGGGCAGCTCCTACAATGAGCAGTTCTTC; cdr3_aa: CSAMGVVRGSSYNEQFF
j_call: TRBJ2-3; d_call: -; cdr3_length: 12; clone_size: -; v_call: TRBV7-2; cdr3_nt: TGTGCCAGCAGCTCCTATTGGGATACGCAGTATTTT; cdr3_aa: CASSSYWDTQYF
j_call: TRBJ2-7; d_call: -; cdr3_length: 11; clone_size: -; v_call: TRBV30; cdr3_nt: TGTGCCTGGAAGGGCAGCTACGAGCAGTACTTC; cdr3_aa: CAWKGSYEQYF
j_call: TRBJ2-1; d_call: -; cdr3_length: 12; clone_size: few; v_call: TRBV2; cdr3_nt: TGTGCCACCGCCCGGGGGAATAATGAGCAGTTCTTC; cdr3_aa: CATARGNNEQFF
j_call: TRBJ1-6; d_call: TRBD1; cdr3_length: 16; clone_size: -; v_call: TRBV13; cdr3_nt: TGTGCCAGCAGCCCGGGACAGGGGGCACGAGGGTCACCCCTCCACTTT; cdr3_aa: CASSPGQGARGSPLHF
j_call: TRBJ1-6; d_call: -; cdr3_length: 16; clone_size: -; v_call: TRBV7-2; cdr3_nt: TGTGCCAGCAGCCCTTCTGGTAGCTCCTATAATTCACCCCTCCACTTT; cdr3_aa: CASSPSGSSYNSPLHF
j_call: TRBJ2-3; d_call: -; cdr3_length: 14; clone_size: -; v_call: TRBV7-9; cdr3_nt: TGTGCCAGCAGCTTAGCTTGGGAAGGAGATACGCAGTATTTT; cdr3_aa: CASSLAWEGDTQYF
j_call: TRBJ1-4; d_call: -; cdr3_length: 13; clone_size: once; v_call: TRBV30; cdr3_nt: TGTGCCTGGAGTGAGCGGGGGAGAGAAAAACTGTTTTTT; cdr3_aa: CAWSERGREKLFF
j_call: TRBJ1-2; d_call: -; cdr3_length: 12; clone_size: -; v_call: TRBV5-6; cdr3_nt: TGTGCCAGCAGCTTGACGACAGTTGGCTACACCTTC; cdr3_aa: CASSLTTVGYTF
j_call: TRBJ1-1; d_call: TRBD1; cdr3_length: 14; clone_size: -; v_call: TRBV5-1; cdr3_nt: TGCGCCAGCAGCTGGGGACAGGGGAACACTGAAGCTTTCTTT; cdr3_aa: CASSWGQGNTEAFF
j_call: TRBJ2-3; d_call: -; cdr3_length: 15; clone_size: -; v_call: TRBV5-1; cdr3_nt: TGCGCCAGCAGCTTGGAAGGCAGACAGACAGATACGCAGTATTTT; cdr3_aa: CASSLEGRQTDTQYF
j_call: TRBJ1-6; d_call: -; cdr3_length: 12; clone_size: once; v_call: TRBV7-2; cdr3_nt: TGTGCCAGCAGCTTCTTAGACTCACCCCTCCACTTT; cdr3_aa: CASSFLDSPLHF
j_call: TRBJ1-1; d_call: -; cdr3_length: 13; clone_size: -; v_call: TRBV7-8; cdr3_nt: TGTGCCAGCAGCTTAAGGGGTTTCGCTGAAGCTTTCTTT; cdr3_aa: CASSLRGFAEAFF
j_call: TRBJ1-2; d_call: -; cdr3_length: 13; clone_size: -; v_call: TRBV7-9; cdr3_nt: TGTGCCAGCAGCCTAGGCGGGGACGGTGGCTACACCTTC; cdr3_aa: CASSLGGDGGYTF
j_call: TRBJ1-1; d_call: -; cdr3_length: 13; clone_size: few; v_call: TRBV5-1; cdr3_nt: TGCGCCAGCAGCTTGGGGTCGACTGCGGAAGCTTTCTTT; cdr3_aa: CASSLGSTAEAFF
j_call: TRBJ1-1; d_call: -; cdr3_length: 12; clone_size: -; v_call: TRBV29-1; cdr3_nt: TGCAGCAGTCAAAAGGAGGAAACTGAAGCTTTCTTT; cdr3_aa: CSSQKEETEAFF
j_call: TRBJ2-3; d_call: -; cdr3_length: 12; clone_size: -; v_call: TRBV2; cdr3_nt: TGTGCCAGCAACAGGGTCACAGATACGCAGTATTTT; cdr3_aa: CASNRVTDTQYF
j_call: TRBJ1-2; d_call: -; cdr3_length: 11; clone_size: -; v_call: TRBV2; cdr3_nt: TGTGCCACCGAAACTAACTATGGCTACACCTTC; cdr3_aa: CATETNYGYTF
j_call: TRBJ2-7; d_call: -; cdr3_length: 10; clone_size: -; v_call: TRBV30; cdr3_nt: TGCGCCATGAGCTCCTACGAGCAGTACTTC; cdr3_aa: CAMSSYEQYF
j_call: TRBJ1-1; d_call: -; cdr3_length: 14; clone_size: -; v_call: TRBV7-2; cdr3_nt: TGTGCCAGCAGCTCCACCCGGGGGAACACTGAAGCTTTCTTT; cdr3_aa: CASSSTRGNTEAFF
j_call: TRBJ1-1; d_call: TRBD1; cdr3_length: 15; clone_size: -; v_call: TRBV5-4; cdr3_nt: TGTGCCAGCAGCCCTCGGACAGGGGAGAACACTGAAGCTTTCTTT; cdr3_aa: CASSPRTGENTEAFF
j_call: TRBJ2-5; d_call: TRBD1; cdr3_length: 15; clone_size: -; v_call: TRBV5-1; cdr3_nt: TGCGCCAGCAGCTTACTGACAGGGGGGACGGAGACCCAGTACTTC; cdr3_aa: CASSLLTGGTETQYF
j_call: TRBJ1-4; d_call: -; cdr3_length: 12; clone_size: -; v_call: TRBV30; cdr3_nt: TGTGCCTGGAGAGGACTGAATGAAAAACTGTTTTTT; cdr3_aa: CAWRGLNEKLFF
j_call: TRBJ2-3; d_call: TRBD2; cdr3_length: 13; clone_size: few; v_call: TRBV19; cdr3_nt: TGTGCCACCTCTCCGTCGGGGGGAGATACGCAGTATTTT; cdr3_aa: CATSPSGGDTQYF
j_call: TRBJ2-3; d_call: -; cdr3_length: 15; clone_size: few; v_call: TRBV29-1; cdr3_nt: TGCAGCGCCCTCCTCGACAGACTGCAGCCAGATACGCAGTATTTT; cdr3_aa: CSALLDRLQPDTQYF
j_call: TRBJ2-5; d_call: TRBD1; cdr3_length: 16; clone_size: -; v_call: TRBV2; cdr3_nt: TGTGCCAGCAGCAACGGACAGGGGATGTCGTCAGAGACCCAGTACTTC; cdr3_aa: CASSNGQGMSSETQYF
j_call: TRBJ2-7; d_call: -; cdr3_length: 15; clone_size: -; v_call: TRBV7-9; cdr3_nt: TGTGCCAGCAGCGCACGGGACTCCTCGCGAGGTGAGCAGTACTTC; cdr3_aa: CASSARDSSRGEQYF
j_call: TRBJ2-5; d_call: -; cdr3_length: 13; clone_size: -; v_call: TRBV18; cdr3_nt: TGTGCCAGCTCACCCAGGGATCAAGAGACCCAGTACTTC; cdr3_aa: CASSPRDQETQYF
j_call: TRBJ1-2; d_call: -; cdr3_length: 13; clone_size: -; v_call: TRBV7-2; cdr3_nt: TGTGCCAGCAGCTCCGGGCCCCCAAATGGCTACACCTTC; cdr3_aa: CASSSGPPNGYTF
j_call: TRBJ2-3; d_call: TRBD1; cdr3_length: 16; clone_size: few; v_call: TRBV5-8; cdr3_nt: TGTGCCAGCAGCTTGGAGAGACAGGGGTTTGCAGATACGCAGTATTTT; cdr3_aa: CASSLERQGFADTQYF
j_call: TRBJ2-3; d_call: TRBD1; cdr3_length: 15; clone_size: -; v_call: TRBV30; cdr3_nt: TGTGCCTGTCCCCGGGACAGGGGAAGCACAGATACGCAGTATTTT; cdr3_aa: CACPRDRGSTDTQYF
j_call: TRBJ1-2; d_call: -; cdr3_length: 14; clone_size: few; v_call: TRBV30; cdr3_nt: TGTGCCTGGAGATCCCGGGACGGATACTATGGCTACACCTTC; cdr3_aa: CAWRSRDGYYGYTF
j_call: TRBJ2-4; d_call: -; cdr3_length: 12; clone_size: -; v_call: TRBV30; cdr3_nt: TGTGCCTGGAGTTCGGGATCAAACATTCAGTACTTC; cdr3_aa: CAWSSGSNIQYF
j_call: TRBJ1-2; d_call: -; cdr3_length: 13; clone_size: few; v_call: TRBV18; cdr3_nt: TGTGCCAGCTCACCACTCGGGTCGTCCGGCTACACCTTC; cdr3_aa: CASSPLGSSGYTF
j_call: TRBJ2-1; d_call: -; cdr3_length: 16; clone_size: -; v_call: TRBV7-6; cdr3_nt: TGTGCCAGCAGCGGACTGGGGGCGGTCTCCTACAATGAGCAGTTCTTC; cdr3_aa: CASSGLGAVSYNEQFF
j_call: TRBJ2-3; d_call: -; cdr3_length: 14; clone_size: once; v_call: TRBV29-1; cdr3_nt: TGCAGCGTGCAACAGGGATTGAGCACAGATACGCAGTATTTT; cdr3_aa: CSVQQGLSTDTQYF